The sequence of this T cell receptor (beta chain) was determined in a study of blood T cell repertoires in COVID-19. Study summary: Samples of COVID-19 (acute and convalescent) were obtained from the United States, Italy and Spain.

V dropped 1 base and J dropped 4 bases, with 3 bases sitting between them. Looked up from germline, CDR1 is MNHEY and CDR2 is SMNVEV (reference sequence). CDR3 size: 12 residues. Per the authors' pipeline: Reference gene primer amplification in the assay estimated nucleated cell counts. Data came from immunoSEQ multiplex PCR; TCRdb stores just in-frame clones and leaves some out. V and J calls and clone size are copied from that table; D and trimming were computed from the DNA. The sample records about 97,000 clones, 81% being singletons. Sequencing was carried out using peripheral blood. The TCR sequence derives from a man in his fifties or sixties with acute or convalescent COVID-19. This chain connects TRBV27 to TRBJ2-3; D is ambiguous. DNA of the CDR3: TGTGCCAGCAGTTTATTAGCAGATACGCAGTATTTT. Its protein product is CASSLLADTQYF.